This TCR beta chain was recorded in a study of regulatory T cells in long-lasting Graves disease. Study-wide results and caveats: No thyroid tissue was studied; the work used peripheral blood only.

This CDR3 is built from 14 residues. Germline-derived CDR1 and CDR2 are MNHEY and SMNVEV (reference sequence). V lost 5 bases to trimming and J lost 8 bases, with 15 bases between them. This clonotype was detected a few times. As yet, its antigen is unknown. Assembly of TCR beta libraries relied on iRepertoire HTBI primers together with Arm-PCR of CDR3 regions. One entry per CDR3 protein, called by TCRdb with MiXCR from the multiplex PCR reads. The sample carries approximately 690,000 distinct CDR3 sequences, roughly 30% recorded once. Time point meaning: persistent/refractory GD, antithyroid drugs over 5 years with positive TRAb. After RNA was extracted from PBMCs, the TCR library was made from it. An endocrinology department located in Xi'an, China, was where the patients came from.

The clonotype originates from a female donor with Graves disease. Here the sequenced sample was peripheral blood mononuclear cells (PBMCs), taken when the disease was refractory, from a patient treated with antithyroid drugs. This chain connects TRBV27 to TRBJ1-4; D is unresolved. The CDR3 sequence: CASSPGLAGEKLFF. CDR3 nucleotide sequence: TGTGCCAGCAGTCCCGGACTCGCGGGCGAAAAACTGTTTTTT.